These T cell receptor beta chains were read from a single sample in a study of T-cell reconstitution after alpha-beta-depleted transplantation in children. TCRdb re-called the PCR reads with MiXCR, one entry per CDR3 protein. Seen here are roughly 300,000 distinct CDR3 sequences, around a tenth observed once, and the top ten hold 23%. Sequenced material: peripheral blood, taken 180 days after TCRalphabeta/CD19-depleted stem cell transplant. The receptors were sampled from a male patient between 2 and 10 years old who had a stem cell transplant for chronic granulomatous disease, so the T cells may come from the graft donor. Each CDR3 is given with its conserved first and last residue. The D gene is left open where the match is weak. Clone size appears in some rows only: once, few, many, or a class for an expanded clone.

>TRBJ2-7|many|TRBV30|.|14
CAWSEGRDRYEQYF
TGTGCCTGGAGCGAGGGCAGGGATCGGTACGAGCAGTACTTC
>TRBJ2-2|many|TRBV18|.|18
CASSPLPPGLPTARELFF
TGTGCCAGCTCACCCTTACCTCCGGGACTCCCCACGGCCAGGGAGCTGTTTTTT
>TRBJ2-4|many|TRBV28|TRBD1|16
CASSPGQGLAKNIQYF
TGTGCCAGCAGTCCCGGACAGGGACTAGCCAAAAACATTCAGTACTTC
>TRBJ2-7|many|TRBV7-2|TRBD1|15
CASSHWTGLGYEQYF
TGTGCCAGCAGCCATTGGACAGGGTTAGGCTACGAGCAGTACTTC
>TRBJ1-1|few|TRBV28|.|15
CASSFSIGPNTEAFF
TGTGCCAGCAGTTTTTCCATCGGTCCGAACACTGAAGCTTTCTTT
>TRBJ1-5|many|TRBV24-1|.|14
CATSDRGTLGPQHF
TGTGCCACCAGTGACCGAGGGACTTTGGGGCCCCAGCATTTT
>TRBJ1-1|few|TRBV6-6|TRBD1|12
CASRSTGGEAFF
TGTGCCAGCAGGTCGACAGGGGGTGAAGCTTTCTTT
>TRBJ1-5|many|TRBV12-3/TRBV12-4|.|13
CASSQGYNQPQHF
TGTGCCAGCAGTCAAGGGTACAATCAGCCCCAGCATTTT
>TRBJ2-7|many|TRBV5-1|TRBD2|16
CASSLEGRDYLYEQYF
TGCGCCAGCAGCTTGGAAGGACGGGACTATCTGTACGAGCAGTACTTC
>TRBJ2-6|many|TRBV28|.|18
CASSPFRGGMVGANVLTF
TGTGCCAGCAGTCCATTCCGTGGGGGCATGGTTGGGGCCAACGTCCTGACTTTC
>TRBJ2-4|.|TRBV6-2/TRBV6-3|TRBD2|14
CASRTAGEKNIQYF
TGTGCCAGCAGAACAGCGGGGGAAAAAAACATTCAGTACTTC
>TRBJ2-1|many|TRBV20-1|TRBD1|18
CSARGDRGFVSSYNEQFF
TGCAGTGCCAGGGGGGACAGGGGTTTCGTGAGCTCCTACAATGAGCAGTTCTTC
>TRBJ2-5|many|TRBV7-7|.|15
CASSLELGWQETQYF
TGTGCTAGCAGCTTAGAGCTAGGGTGGCAAGAGACCCAGTACTTC
>TRBJ1-6|many|TRBV12-3/TRBV12-4|TRBD1|16
CASSFRGQGSISPLHF
TGTGCCAGCAGTTTCCGCGGACAGGGCTCAATCTCACCCCTCCACTTT
>TRBJ1-5|.|TRBV28|.|13
CASTRGPNQPQHF
TGTGCCAGCACTCGGGGGCCCAATCAGCCCCAGCATTTT
>TRBJ2-1|many|TRBV12-3/TRBV12-4|TRBD1|15
CASRLRTGRYNEQFF
TGTGCCAGCAGACTGCGGACAGGCCGTTACAATGAGCAGTTCTTC
>TRBJ2-3|many|TRBV9|.|11
CASSVGDTQYF
TGTGCCAGCAGCGTAGGGGATACGCAGTATTTT
>TRBJ1-1|few|TRBV28|.|14
CASSFEGMNTEAFF
TGTGCCAGCAGTTTTGAGGGGATGAACACTGAAGCTTTCTTT
>TRBJ2-3|many|TRBV12-3/TRBV12-4|.|13
CASSLGATDTQYF
TGTGCCAGCAGTTTAGGTGCTACAGATACGCAGTATTTT
>TRBJ1-5|.|TRBV18|.|13
CASSPTKNQPQHF
TGTGCCAGCTCACCAACTAAAAATCAGCCCCAGCATTTT
>TRBJ2-2|many|TRBV19|TRBD1|13
CASRRQGVGELFF
TGTGCCAGTCGCCGACAGGGCGTCGGGGAGCTGTTTTTT
>TRBJ1-2|many|TRBV13|.|15
CASSVSTDDSYGYTF
TGTGCCAGCAGCGTCTCGACAGACGATTCTTATGGCTACACCTTC
>TRBJ2-3|many|TRBV6-4|.|15
CASSAFSGSTDTQYF
TGTGCCAGCAGTGCCTTCAGCGGGTCCACAGATACGCAGTATTTT
>TRBJ2-1|.|TRBV18|TRBD2|15
CASSPGLARSDEQFF
TGTGCCAGCTCGCCCGGACTAGCTCGTTCCGATGAGCAGTTCTTC
>TRBJ2-5|many|TRBV25-1|.|11
CASRSQETQYF
TGTGCCAGCAGATCACAAGAGACCCAGTACTTC
>TRBJ2-3|few|TRBV5-4|.|14
CASSRELGSDTQYF
TGTGCCAGCAGCAGGGAATTAGGGTCAGATACGCAGTATTTT
>TRBJ1-2|many|TRBV28|.|15
CASSLRSNLASGYTF
TGTGCCAGCAGTCTGAGGAGTAATTTGGCTTCTGGCTACACCTTC
>TRBJ2-5|many|TRBV29-1|.|13
CSTRHRGQETQYF
TGCAGCACCCGGCATAGGGGGCAAGAGACCCAGTACTTC
>TRBJ1-2|many|TRBV12-3/TRBV12-4|TRBD1|15
CASSFGTGLNYGYTF
TGTGCCAGCAGTTTCGGGACAGGTTTAAACTATGGCTACACCTTC
>TRBJ2-1|many|TRBV7-7|.|15
CASSLIAGTYNEQFF
TGTGCTAGCAGCTTAATCGCGGGGACCTACAATGAGCAGTTCTTC
>TRBJ2-7|many|TRBV9|.|16
CASSVAAASILYEQYF
TGTGCCAGCAGCGTAGCCGCAGCGAGTATCCTCTACGAGCAGTACTTC
>TRBJ2-1|many|TRBV18|TRBD1|13
CASSPQGAGEQFF
TGTGCCAGCTCACCACAGGGGGCGGGTGAGCAGTTCTTC
>TRBJ2-3|many|TRBV18|TRBD2|16
CASSPPGLALGDTQYF
TGTGCCAGCTCACCACCGGGACTAGCACTAGGGGATACGCAGTATTTT
>TRBJ1-1|.|TRBV29-1|.|11
CSVAGGKEAFF
TGCAGCGTTGCGGGGGGCAAAGAAGCTTTCTTT
>TRBJ2-3|many|TRBV7-7|.|15
CASSPSREGADTQYF
TGTGCTAGCAGCCCGTCGAGGGAAGGTGCAGATACGCAGTATTTT
>TRBJ2-1|many|TRBV29-1|.|13
CSVEEGQGYEQFF
TGCAGCGTTGAAGAGGGCCAAGGCTATGAGCAGTTCTTC
>TRBJ2-5|many|TRBV5-1|TRBD2|14
CASSEGLALETQYF
TGCGCCAGCAGCGAGGGACTAGCGTTGGAGACCCAGTACTTC
>TRBJ1-1|many|TRBV20-1|.|14
CSAPPPSENTEAFF
TGCAGTGCCCCTCCCCCCTCAGAGAACACTGAAGCTTTCTTT
>TRBJ2-2|many|TRBV20-1|.|12
CSARVYPGELFF
TGCAGTGCTAGAGTCTACCCCGGGGAGCTGTTTTTT
>TRBJ2-3|many|TRBV3-1|TRBD2|18
CASSQLQGTSGSADTQYF
TGTGCCAGCAGCCAACTCCAGGGGACTAGCGGGAGCGCAGATACGCAGTATTTT
>TRBJ2-5|few|TRBV15|TRBD1|14
CATSGTGGGETQYF
TGTGCCACCAGCGGTACAGGGGGCGGAGAGACCCAGTACTTC
>TRBJ2-5|many|TRBV3-1|TRBD2|17
CASSQDRASGNQETQYF
TGTGCCAGCAGCCAAGATCGAGCTAGCGGGAACCAAGAGACCCAGTACTTC
>TRBJ2-2|many|TRBV12-3/TRBV12-4|.|14
CASTPFTNTGELFF
TGTGCCAGCACCCCCTTTACGAACACCGGGGAGCTGTTTTTT
>TRBJ1-5|many|TRBV3-1|.|17
CASSPGMVGSSNQPQHF
TGTGCCAGCAGCCCCGGAATGGTGGGTTCAAGCAATCAGCCCCAGCATTTT
>TRBJ2-1|many|TRBV20-1|.|13
CSARIDSRNEQFF
TGCAGTGCTAGGATCGACAGTAGGAATGAGCAGTTCTTC
>TRBJ2-7|many|TRBV12-3/TRBV12-4|.|12
CASSHDVAEQYF
TGTGCCAGCAGTCACGACGTGGCTGAGCAGTACTTC
>TRBJ2-2|.|TRBV20-1|.|13
CSARDLNTGELFF
TGCAGTGCTAGAGATCTGAACACCGGGGAGCTGTTTTTT
>TRBJ1-1|many|TRBV6-2/TRBV6-3|.|12
CASRSQNTEAFF
TGTGCCAGCAGGTCTCAGAACACTGAAGCTTTCTTT
>TRBJ2-7|many|TRBV28|TRBD2|12
CASNRGAYEQYF
TGTGCCAGCAACCGGGGGGCCTACGAGCAGTACTTC
>TRBJ2-5|many|TRBV7-9|.|15
CASSLAGQLGETQYF
TGTGCCAGCAGCTTAGCCGGACAGCTTGGGGAGACCCAGTACTTC
>TRBJ2-2|many|TRBV20-1|TRBD2|14
CSAGTSGFIGELFF
TGCAGTGCTGGGACTAGCGGGTTCATCGGGGAGCTGTTTTTT